This T cell receptor beta chain is from a study of T-cell memory formation after mild COVID-19 (dated by TCRdb to about 2021). Background for the entire study: TCR sequence clusters from the two donors were found to be largely donor specific. T-cell clones expanding and contracting after mild COVID-19 in two donors were tracked by longitudinal TCRalpha and TCRbeta repertoire sequencing. The cohort comprised two young, previously healthy adult volunteers, one female and one male.

For this clonotype: Its target antigen remains unknown. One base away there is no much larger clone; base qualities are not given.

TCRdb shows the sequencer as Illumina NovaSeq 6000. TCRalpha and TCRbeta cDNA libraries were built by 5'RACE with constant-segment primers, adding sample barcodes and unique molecular identifiers. RNA was extracted from every sample with Trizol reagent. Libraries were amplified in two PCR steps, with a second sample barcode and Illumina TruSeq adapters added in the second step. The libraries were sequenced on an Illumina NovaSeq using 2 x 150 bp paired-end reads. In the authors' own workflow: With migec v1.2.7, reads were demultiplexed and then collapsed into UMI-guided consensus sequences. Using mixcr v2.1.11, UMI consensuses were aligned to TRA and TRB V and J templates and then assembled into clonotypes. A clonotype was counted as expanded or contracted only if both edgeR and NoisET called the change significant, with noise models trained on biological replicates. For edgeR calls, a false discovery rate-adjusted p below 0.01 and a log2 fold-change threshold of 1 were applied. As an exploratory analysis of dynamics, max-normalized trajectories of the 1000 most abundant clonotypes were examined by PCA with hierarchical clustering. Each responding clone was given a CD4 or CD8 phenotype based on the CD4+ and CD8+ repertoires, which had been sequenced separately. In TCRdb, the public reads were trimmed at Q25 with fastp and aligned with MiXCR, with productive beta chains retained. A single entry per CDR3 protein holds the most common genes and DNA from its merged rows. The authors' filters were not applied to this entry. For this sample there are over 150,000 distinct CDR3 sequences; about 18% appear just once. Approximately 4% of the sample belongs to the ten largest clones.

Study-wide conclusions, independent of this receptor: Some responding clones were detected in pre-infection memory, suggesting pre-existing cross-reactive memory T cells joined the SARS-CoV-2 response. Only a couple of mild cases were covered by the study, and larger cohorts that include severe cases with pre-infection samples were considered necessary. Whether the second-wave clones peaking on day 37 were SARS-CoV-2 specific was not confirmed. Balanced CD4/CD8 phenotypes were observed for clones contracting from day 15 to 85, whereas a bias towards CD4+ was observed for a second wave of clones expanding from day 15 to 37. Contracting CD4+ clones turned up mainly in the CM and EM memory subsets, whereas EMRA was where CD8+ clones were enriched.

PBMCs were isolated by Ficoll-Paque density gradient centrifugation. This sequence originates from a man aged 18 to 35 who had mild COVID-19 (a few samples of this study predate the infection). The sample titles of this study are shuffled in the database, so cell type and time point are left out; the donor was told from shared clones. Source material: PBMCs or a T cell subset sorted from them (not recorded which).

CDR3 sequence: CASSFVYGYTF. Here is the DNA: TGTGCCAGCAGCTTTGTCTATGGCTACACCTTC. The sequence joins TRBV5-6 to TRBJ1-2, with no confidently assigned D gene. The germline V gene sets CDR1 to SGHDT and CDR2 to YYEEEE. V is shortened by 2 bases, J by 4 bases, and the region joining them spans 3 bases. From the cysteine up to the phenylalanine, the CDR3 has a length of 11 residues. Of the read, only the CDR3 DNA is kept; its 33 bases are in frame from base 1.